This TCR beta chain emerged from a study of shared clonotypes between healthy human individuals (TCRdb year 2020). Background for the entire study: Three men and two women, aged 18 to 49 years, made up the cohort. Per donor, three plates each were used for CD4 naive and CD4 memory, two for CD8 naive, and one for CD8 memory. Blood TCR repertoires of about five healthy adults were deeply sequenced to estimate repertoire size and the extent of clonotype sharing between individuals. Libraries were prepared and TCR repertoires were sequenced by different laboratories using diverse techniques, in order to increase sequencing depth and limit assay-specific biases. Per donor, leukapheresis produced somewhere between about 0.9 and 9 billion PBMCs. Points the paper makes about the study in general: Sampling was limited to blood, and TCR repertoires in tissue likely differ from TCR repertoires in blood. Because the study included a small number of donors, the genetic and exposure-history diversity represented was limited. Incomplete sequencing was indicated by rarefaction of sorted-subset datasets, despite the large sequencing depth. Clonotypes shared by all four sorted-subset donors showed higher generation probabilities than non-shared clonotypes. Pairwise subsampling led to the expectation that sequencing depth would affect the degree of clonotype sharing among donors. Naive subsets generally had larger estimated clonotype richness than memory subsets. Roughly 5.2% of naive CD4, 3.5% of naive CD8, approximately 2.2% of memory CD4, and over 0.35% of memory CD8 clonotypes were shared across several donors.

As for this clone: Its antigen is currently not known. No clone much larger than this one lies a single base away; base qualities are absent.

CDR3 length: 15 amino acids, cysteine to phenylalanine. The sequence is cut down to CDR3 DNA, 45 bases in frame from base 1. The junction carries 13 bases between V and J, which are trimmed by 4 bases and 0 bases respectively. Per the germline V gene, SNHLY is the CDR1 and FYNNEI is the CDR2. The donors were healthy, HIV-negative adults who had no recently reported acute infections or vaccinations. All donors were Caucasian adults living in Nashville, Tennessee, USA. CD4+ T cells were enriched by magnetic negative selection, after which naive cells were positively selected on CD45RA and the negative fraction was taken as the memory subset. After blood collection by leukapheresis, PBMCs were isolated using Ficoll-Histopaque density gradient centrifugation and then cryopreserved in the vapor phase of liquid nitrogen. Analytical flow cytometry was used to check the purity and quantity of each magnetically sorted T cell population. Each sorted fraction had its genomic DNA isolated and then quantified by UV absorbance on a Nanodrop 2000c.

TCR CDR3 regions were amplified from genomic DNA by multiplex PCR using the deep immunoSEQ assay. Genomic DNA extracted from each cell subset was distributed evenly over all wells of several immunoSEQ 96-well plates, and each plate served as one replicate. For sorted subsets, each replicate PCR was loaded with approximately 190 ng genomic DNA, equivalent to 25,000 to 35,000 T cell genomes. Purified libraries were measured with a Qubit 3.0 fluorometer, size-checked on a Bioanalyzer 2100, and measured again with the KAPA Library Quantification kit. Every immunoSEQ 96-well plate was sequenced on a separate single-read 150-cycle Illumina NextSeq 550 flow cell. In the original analysis: Because only junctional sequences without quality scores were contained in the immunoSEQ output, filtering matching that applied to full-length reads could not be performed. To assign V/J genes and CDR3, sequences were annotated using PyIR, a Python wrapper for IgBLAST v1.9, with IMGT germline references. Reads were filtered out if the reads had weak V/J assignments (E-value above 1e-6), no CDR3, stop codons, out-of-frame junctions, or ambiguous translated residues. A V3J clonotype was defined by an identical inferred V gene, J gene, and CDR3 amino acid sequence. Percentage overlap between repertoires was calculated by dividing the number of shared unique clonotypes by the size of the smaller repertoire. Richness of each repertoire was evaluated using RTK rarefaction, the Chao1 estimator, and Recon v2.1 estimates of unobserved clonotypes. Generation probabilities were computed with OLGA for all TCRbeta clonotypes obtained by the gDNA method from several donors. Imported from immuneACCESS, the table was reduced by TCRdb to in-frame sequences with V and J called. These copies leave out some clones; in studies compared against another copy, an unresolved V gene accounts for under half, and the cause of the remainder is not known. V, J and clone size are taken as reported in that table, and D and trimming were inferred from the DNA itself. This sample gives millions of clones in total; around nine tenths of them show up just once. The ten largest clones represent roughly 0.15% of the sample.

The sequence joins TRBV2 to TRBJ2-7, with the identity of the D gene unclear. The source material was naive CD4+ T cells sorted from blood. According to the study, the label for this sample's cell subset or site signals: CD45RA+ positively selected. The sequence was collected from a man younger than 30 in good health. The nucleotides read TGTGCCAGCAGTGTAGAGCAGACCCTCTCCTACGAGCAGTACTTC. Its translation reads: CASSVEQTLSYEQYF.